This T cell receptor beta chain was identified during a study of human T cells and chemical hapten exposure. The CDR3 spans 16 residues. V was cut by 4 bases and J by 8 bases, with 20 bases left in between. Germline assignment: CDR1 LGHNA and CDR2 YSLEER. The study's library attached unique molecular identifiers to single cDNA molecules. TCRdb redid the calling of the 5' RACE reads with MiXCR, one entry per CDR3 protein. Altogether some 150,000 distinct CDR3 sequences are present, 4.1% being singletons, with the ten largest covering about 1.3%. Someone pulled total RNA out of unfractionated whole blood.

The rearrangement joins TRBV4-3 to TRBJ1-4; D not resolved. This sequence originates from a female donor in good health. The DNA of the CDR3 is TGCGCCAGCAGCCCGTCTTTAGGGATGTCGGGAGAAAAACTGTTTTTT. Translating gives CASSPSLGMSGEKLFF.